Presented here are 26 T cell receptor beta chains from one specimen sequenced in a study of T-cell reconstitution after alpha-beta-depleted transplantation in children. Construction of the TCRbeta library involved unique molecular identifiers. TCRdb re-analysed the PCR reads in MiXCR, keeping a single row per CDR3 protein. Of a few hundred thousand distinct CDR3 sequences detected, approximately 10% appear once; the ten largest clones hold 4.5% to 6.5%. Here the sequenced sample was PBMCs from the stem cell graft donor, taken from the stem cell graft. The origin of the receptors is a human donor who donated a stem cell graft to a child with acute myeloid leukemia.

This clonotype was counted only a few times. This sequence joins TRBV6-1 and TRBJ1-3; D perhaps matches TRBD1 (5 bases). V was pared by 1 base and J by 7 bases, with 8 bases between. The CDR3 extends over 13 amino acids. Per the germline V gene, CDR1 is MNHNS and CDR2 is SASEGT. The CDR3 sequence: CASSEVWGNTIYF. The CDR3 DNA follows: TGTGCCAGCAGTGAAGTCTGGGGGAACACCATATATTTT.

The rearrangement joins TRBV29-1 to TRBJ1-2; 10 nucleotides line up with TRBD1. The CDR3 is made up of 13 amino acids. Germline V gene data show CDR1 as SQVTM and CDR2 as ANQGSEA. J was trimmed by 4 bases and V by 8 bases; bases with no gene match: 7. In DNA form, the CDR3 reads TGCAGCTATCGGAGGACAGGGGGCTATGGCTACACCTTC. Translated: CSYRRTGGYGYTF.

This clonotype occurred a few times. The chain recombines TRBV7-2 with TRBJ2-1; 8 bases match TRBD1. This CDR3 contains 15 residues. Trimming took 2 bases from V and 6 from J; bases not matched to a gene: 6. From germline, CDR1 is SGHTA and CDR2 FQGNSA. CDR3 in amino acids: CASSLIPGGRNEQFF. The CDR3 nucleotides read TGTGCCAGCAGCTTAATTCCAGGGGGCCGCAATGAGCAGTTCTTC.

The chain has TRBV2 and TRBJ2-6; perhaps TRBD1 as D (5 bases). Germline V lookup: CDR1 SNHLY, CDR2 FYNNEI. There are 16 residues in the CDR3. V dropped 0 bases and J dropped 2 bases, with 8 bases sitting between them. CDR3 region: CASSEASGPGANVLTF. DNA for the CDR3: TGTGCCAGCAGTGAAGCGTCAGGGCCTGGGGCCAACGTCCTGACTTTC.

The chain couples TRBV6-2 or TRBV6-3 to TRBJ2-7; no clear D. The CDR3 is made up of 15 amino acids. V was cut by 1 base and J by 2 bases, with 12 bases left in between. Germline-derived CDR1 and CDR2 are MNHEY and SVGEGT. The CDR3 DNA is TGTGCCAGCAGTTACTTGGGATTCGGCGCCTACGAGCAGTACTTC. It yields the protein CASSYLGFGAYEQYF.

The table lists this clonotype with many counts. The rearrangement uses TRBV12-3 or TRBV12-4 and TRBJ1-6; 7 bases match TRBD1. V lost 2 bases to trimming and J lost 10 bases; unmatched junction nucleotides: 11. The CDR3 extends over 16 amino acids. The CDR3 nucleotides are TGTGCCAGCAGTTTACTCGTCGGCAGGGGGGAATCACCCCTCCACTTT. Encoded protein: CASSLLVGRGESPLHF.

The rearrangement joins TRBV6-1 to TRBJ2-7, with unresolved D. The CDR3 consists of 13 residues. From germline, CDR1 is MNHNS and CDR2 SASEGT. CDR3 in DNA: TGTGCCGGCAGTGCCGTGGATTCCTACGAGCAGTACGTC. Encoded protein: CAGSAVDSYEQYV.

This clonotype has just a few counts. The CDR3 region has the DNA TGTGCCAGCACTCCGAACACCGGGGAGCTGTTTTTT. As protein: CASTPNTGELFF. V usage is TRBV12-3 or TRBV12-4 and J usage is TRBJ2-2; D unresolved. This CDR3 is 12 amino acids long. The V and J ends lost 7 bases and 0 bases respectively, with 3 bases between them.

This clonotype appeared many times. This chain joins TRBV5-5 and TRBJ2-3; 13 bases align to TRBD2. The CDR3 has 15 residues. The V gene end was trimmed by 4 bases and the J gene end by 6 bases; junction bases not matched to a gene: 5. Germline values: CDR1 SGHKS, CDR2 YYEKEE (reference sequence). The CDR3 region is CASSAAGLAGDTQYF. The CDR3 DNA reads as TGTGCCAGCAGCGCCGCGGGACTAGCGGGGGATACGCAGTATTTT.

This clonotype was recorded at least ten times. The chain couples TRBV10-3 to TRBJ2-5, with D perhaps TRBD1 (5 bases). The germline CDR1 and CDR2 sequences are ENHRY and SYGVKD. V was clipped by 6 bases and J by 5 bases, with 13 bases between them. This CDR3 contains 13 residues. This CDR3 reads CAIRTESEETQYF. The CDR3 DNA reads TGTGCCATCAGGACAGAGTCGGAGGAGACCCAGTACTTC.

This clonotype was seen repeatedly, ten times or more. V and J are TRBV12-3 or TRBV12-4 and TRBJ2-3, with D unresolved. The CDR3 sequence is 15 residues long. Trimming stripped 1 base from V and 0 bases from J, with 8 bases between. The CDR3 DNA reads TGTGCCAGCAGTTTAGGAGGTTGGAGCACAGATACGCAGTATTTT. Translated, it gives CASSLGGWSTDTQYF.

This clonotype has ten or more counts. The V call is TRBV4-2, the J call TRBJ2-3; no clear D gene. The CDR3 runs to 15 residues. The ends were cut back, 0 bases at V and 0 bases at J, with 7 bases in the middle. Per germline, CDR1 LGHNA and CDR2 YNFKEQ. The CDR3 reads CASSQDEYSTDTQYF. CDR3 coding DNA: TGTGCCAGCAGCCAAGATGAATACAGCACAGATACGCAGTATTTT.

This clonotype was detected only a few times. This chain links TRBV20-1 with TRBJ1-3; no definite D call. CDR1 is DFQATT and CDR2 is SNEGSKA in the germline V gene (reference sequence). The V gene lost 2 bases and the J gene lost 1 base, with 15 bases spanning the gap. The CDR3 loop spans 16 amino acids. The CDR3 here is CSARYTSGTSGNTIYF. Written as DNA, the CDR3 is TGCAGTGCTAGATATACCTCCGGAACATCTGGAAACACCATATATTTT.

The sample holds a few counts of this clonotype. The genes are TRBV12-3 or TRBV12-4 and TRBJ2-5, with 9 bases aligning to TRBD2. The ends lost 6 bases at V and 2 bases at J; junction bases unmatched: 4. The CDR3 extends over 14 amino acids. This chain's CDR3 is CASSVAGVQETQYF. The CDR3, as DNA: TGTGCCAGCAGCGTAGCGGGGGTACAAGAGACCCAGTACTTC.

This clonotype was detected only a few times. The chain recombines TRBV20-1 with TRBJ2-5; D perhaps matches TRBD2 (7 bases). Germline assignment: CDR1 DFQATT and CDR2 SNEGSKA (reference sequence). The CDR3 spans 15 residues. V lost 3 bases, J lost 3 bases, and 17 bases lay in between. In DNA form, the CDR3 reads TGCAGTGCTAGCTTCTGGGCGGGGGACAAAGAGACCCAGTACTTC. It yields the protein CSASFWAGDKETQYF.

The V gene is TRBV5-5, the J gene TRBJ2-1, with D unresolved. This CDR3 spans 14 amino acids. Germline CDR1 reads SGHKS; CDR2 reads YYEKEE (reference sequence). Trimming cost V 2 bases and J 5 bases, with 11 bases left between them. The CDR3 sequence is CASSLVPANNEQFF. The CDR3 DNA follows: TGTGCCAGCAGCTTAGTTCCAGCGAACAATGAGCAGTTCTTC.

This rearrangement joins TRBV7-9 to TRBJ2-5; D gene uncertain. Per germline, CDR1 SEHNR and CDR2 FQNEAQ (reference sequence). The CDR3 covers 13 residues. V was trimmed by 4 bases and J by 7 bases, leaving 13 bases between them. The CDR3 DNA reads TGTGCCAGCAGCTGGGCCCTCGAAGGGACCCAGTACTTC. This gives the protein CASSWALEGTQYF.

This clonotype showed up many times. The junction departs from germline at one end; a sequencing error may be responsible. The V and J genes are TRBV7-2 and TRBJ1-2; the D gene is possibly TRBD1 (6 bases). There are 14 residues in the CDR3. Looked up from germline, CDR1 is SGHTA and CDR2 is FQGNSA. The CDR3 sequence is CASSLGGGLYGYTF. CDR3 nucleotide sequence: TGTGCCAGCAGTTTAGGGGGGGGCCTCTATGGCTACACCTTC.

This clonotype was observed at least ten times. Here the CDR3 reads CASSPQGSNTEAFF. The CDR3, as DNA: TGCGCCAGCAGCCCACAGGGGTCGAACACTGAAGCTTTCTTT. The V and J genes are TRBV5-1 and TRBJ1-1; 7 bases match TRBD1. Germline V lookup: CDR1 SGHRS, CDR2 YFSETQ. The V gene end was trimmed by 4 bases and the J gene end by 1 base; junction bases not matched to a gene: 4. There are 14 residues in the CDR3.

A few counts support this clonotype. The chain is built from TRBV7-9 and TRBJ2-3; 9 bases map to TRBD2. The CDR3 sequence is 15 residues long. Trimming cost V 3 bases and J 4 bases; bases outside gene matches: 5. CDR1 SEHNR and CDR2 FQNEAQ come from the germline V gene (reference sequence). The CDR3 DNA follows: TGTGCCAGCAGCTTGCTGGTAGCGGGAGCAGATACGCAGTATTTT. Its protein is CASSLLVAGADTQYF.

This clonotype was seen many times. The chain has TRBV6-1 and TRBJ2-2; 10 bases are a match to TRBD1. CDR1 and CDR2 (germline): MNHNS, SASEGT. The J segment lost 5 bases and the V segment lost 6 bases, leaving 6 bases of the junction unmatched. The length of the CDR3 is 15 residues. The CDR3 spells CASSLDRGQTGELFF. The CDR3 DNA reads TGTGCCAGCAGCCTCGACAGGGGGCAAACCGGGGAGCTGTTTTTT.

This clonotype came up a few times. A much larger clone differs by one base, so this may be a read error. This chain's CDR3 is CASSYDRQNSQYF. In nucleotides, the CDR3 is TGTGCCAGCAGTTACGATCGCCAAAACAGTCAGTACTTC. V is TRBV6-2 or TRBV6-3 and J is TRBJ2-4; no definite D call. This CDR3 has 13 amino acids. Germline loops: CDR1 MNHEY, CDR2 SVGEGT.

This clonotype was recorded a few times. The rearrangement joins TRBV2 to TRBJ2-3; 7 bases agree with TRBD2. J gave up 5 bases and V 4 bases, and 3 bases lay outside the gene matches. The germline V gene has CDR1 SNHLY and CDR2 FYNNEI. The CDR3 is made up of 13 amino acids. This chain's CDR3 is CASSAGGIDTQYF. CDR3 DNA sequence: TGTGCCAGCAGTGCCGGGGGGATAGATACGCAGTATTTT.

This clonotype has only a few counts. This chain connects TRBV9 to TRBJ2-1; TRBD2 matches 11 bases. This CDR3 comprises 22 residues. Germline values: CDR1 SGDLS, CDR2 YYNGEE. Trimming at V came to 1 base and at J to 0 bases, leaving 18 bases not matched to a gene. The CDR3 sequence is CASSVWAGEVAGGQSSYNEQFF. In DNA, the CDR3 is TGTGCCAGCAGCGTATGGGCAGGGGAGGTAGCGGGGGGGCAAAGCTCCTACAATGAGCAGTTCTTC.

Only a few counts were recorded for this clonotype. The V call is TRBV25-1, the J call TRBJ1-2; D may be TRBD1 (6 bases). The CDR3 contains 14 residues. V was trimmed by 7 bases and J by 6 bases, leaving 18 bases between them. Germline CDR1 reads MGHDK; CDR2 reads SYGVNS. The CDR3 protein is CASNLGGALDGYTF. The CDR3 DNA follows: TGTGCCAGCAACCTAGGGGGGGCCCTGGATGGCTACACCTTC.

This chain connects TRBV20-1 to TRBJ1-5; D gene unclear. The V gene's germline CDR1 is DFQATT and CDR2 SNEGSKA (reference sequence). V was pared by 4 bases and J by 0 bases, with 10 bases between. The CDR3 has 14 amino acids. This CDR3 reads CSATLPHSNQPQHF. The CDR3 region has the DNA TGCAGTGCTACCTTACCCCATAGCAATCAGCCCCAGCATTTT.